The T cell receptor (beta chain) described here comes from a study of T cell repertoires and leukemia-associated antigens (dated by TCRdb to the late 2010s). At the level of the whole study: Each sample yielded about 5.1 to 6.6 million read pairs and roughly 3 to 5.0 million effective reads, around 15 million effective reads overall. Paper-wide results and their limitations: No significant differences among the four groups were observed in the numbers of Vbeta genes (roughly 66), Jbeta genes (around 14), VDJ rearrangements, or unique CDR3s. Antigen specificity and function of the expanded clones were not tested directly and required further investigation.

CD3+ T cells were first rested overnight at approximately 2.5 million cells/mL in RPMI 1640 without fetal bovine serum. MACS immunomagnetic beads were used according to the manufacturer's instructions to isolate CD3+ T cells from PBMCs. Note on this clonotype: Its antigen is still unknown. This may be a read error, as it is one base from a much larger clone.

Total RNA was extracted from the cultured T cells with TRIzol reagent. 5' rapid amplification of cDNA ends (5'RACE) was used to amplify TCRbeta libraries from RNA. Before sequencing, library concentration and integrity were assessed using Qubit, an Agilent instrument, and quantitative PCR. Sequencing of qualified libraries was performed on Illumina HiSeq or MiSeq by a commercial service provider. The paper's processing steps were these. TCR sequences in each sample were identified using MiXCR version 1.8.2. To qualify, a clone needed a CDR3 longer than four amino acids, an in-frame nucleotide length, and no stop codon. A read containing the complete CDR3 structure was defined as an effective read. Expanded clones were validated by RT-PCR with 24 Vbeta primers, GeneScan spectratyping, and Sanger sequencing. Through fastp at Q25 and MiXCR, TCRdb rebuilt clones from the public reads, retaining in-frame beta chains. Every distinct CDR3 protein forms one entry, paired with its most common genes and DNA. The V and J calls come from TCRdb's annotation, not from the publication. The sample yields 9,800 or so distinct CDR3 sequences; approximately 40% were counted once. The ten largest account for about 51% of the sample.

This receptor was obtained from a female donor in good health. The sample taken for sequencing was CD3+ T cells sorted from blood and cultured.

CDR3 reads: CASSWRPGELFF. The base sequence is TGTGCCAGCAGCTGGAGACCCGGGGAGCTGTTTTTT. The sequence joins TRBV5-4 to TRBJ2-2; no D gene call is confident. CDR1 SGHNT and CDR2 YYREEE were looked up in the germline V gene (reference sequence). The CDR3, cysteine through phenylalanine, is 12 amino acids long. CDR3 DNA only is kept here, 36 bases in frame from base 1. Trimming costs V 3 bases and J 6 bases, and their ends lie 6 bases apart.